The rows below give T cell receptor beta chains drawn from one sample of a study of cytomegalovirus exposure and HLA in healthy donors. Profiling relied on immunoSEQ multiplex PCR, and the TCRdb table lists in-frame clones only, not all of them. The profile shows 180,000 or so clones, roughly 83% of them singletons. Sequenced input: PBMCs. Every receptor here comes from a woman aged 50 to 60 in good health and CMV-seronegative. The CDR3 runs from the conserved cysteine through the conserved F or W. D genes are given only for firm matches. Clone size is not always given. Where it is, it says once, few, many or a class for expanded clones.

j_gene: TRBJ1-5
len: 13
abundance: NA
v_gene: TRBV6-1
d_gene: NA
CDR3aa: CASSPEGDQPQHF
CDR3nt: TGTGCCAGCAGTCCGGAGGGAGATCAGCCCCAGCATTTT

j_gene: TRBJ1-5
len: 15
abundance: NA
v_gene: TRBV28
d_gene: NA
CDR3aa: CASYSGTPSNQPQHF
CDR3nt: TGTGCCAGTTACAGCGGGACCCCTAGCAATCAGCCCCAGCATTTT

j_gene: TRBJ1-6
len: 13
abundance: once
v_gene: TRBV11-2
d_gene: NA
CDR3aa: CASSAELNSPLHF
CDR3nt: TGTGCCAGCAGCGCTGAACTAAATTCACCCCTCCACTTT

j_gene: TRBJ1-4
len: 15
abundance: NA
v_gene: TRBV5-5
d_gene: TRBD1
CDR3aa: CASSSIPGQNEKLFF
CDR3nt: TGTGCCAGCAGCTCTATACCGGGACAGAATGAAAAACTGTTTTTT

j_gene: TRBJ2-3
len: 17
abundance: NA
v_gene: TRBV5-1
d_gene: TRBD2
CDR3aa: CASSLRPLAGRTDTQYF
CDR3nt: TGCGCCAGCAGCTTGAGGCCACTAGCGGGGCGCACAGATACGCAGTATTTT

j_gene: TRBJ1-1
len: 11
abundance: NA
v_gene: TRBV28
d_gene: NA
CDR3aa: CASNSPNQAFF
CDR3nt: TGTGCCAGCAACTCCCCCAATCAAGCTTTCTTT

j_gene: TRBJ1-2
len: 14
abundance: few
v_gene: TRBV6-5
d_gene: TRBD1
CDR3aa: CASSGTVQNYGYTF
CDR3nt: TGTGCCAGCAGTGGGACAGTCCAGAACTATGGCTACACCTTC

j_gene: TRBJ2-1
len: 15
abundance: once
v_gene: TRBV10-3
d_gene: TRBD2
CDR3aa: CAISSGGPSYNEQFF
CDR3nt: TGTGCCATCAGTAGCGGGGGTCCCTCCTACAATGAGCAGTTCTTC

j_gene: TRBJ2-7
len: 19
abundance: few
v_gene: TRBV6-4
d_gene: TRBD2
CDR3aa: CASSDSPSGGAGDSYEQYF
CDR3nt: TGTGCCAGCAGTGACTCGCCGAGCGGGGGGGCGGGTGACTCCTACGAGCAGTACTTC

j_gene: TRBJ1-2
len: 17
abundance: NA
v_gene: TRBV27
d_gene: TRBD1
CDR3aa: CASSPDTLPTGRHGYTF
CDR3nt: TGTGCCAGCAGTCCTGACACTCTTCCGACAGGGAGGCATGGCTACACCTTC

j_gene: TRBJ2-7
len: 18
abundance: NA
v_gene: TRBV28
d_gene: TRBD2
CDR3aa: CASIGSGTSGGGSYEQYF
CDR3nt: TGTGCCAGCATCGGATCCGGGACTAGCGGCGGTGGCTCCTACGAGCAGTACTTC

j_gene: TRBJ2-2
len: 18
abundance: NA
v_gene: TRBV25-1
d_gene: NA
CDR3aa: CASSEGGGLYTNTGELFF
CDR3nt: TGTGCCAGCAGTGAAGGCGGGGGCCTATATACGAACACCGGGGAGCTGTTTTTT

j_gene: TRBJ2-3
len: 17
abundance: NA
v_gene: TRBV9
d_gene: TRBD1
CDR3aa: CASSVRQGVLGPDTQYF
CDR3nt: TGTGCCAGCAGCGTAAGACAGGGGGTGTTGGGGCCAGATACGCAGTATTTT

j_gene: TRBJ2-7
len: 16
abundance: NA
v_gene: TRBV15
d_gene: NA
CDR3aa: CATSRHRQVKTYEQYF
CDR3nt: TGTGCCACCAGCAGACACCGACAGGTTAAAACCTACGAGCAGTACTTC

j_gene: TRBJ1-2
len: 12
abundance: NA
v_gene: TRBV10-3
d_gene: TRBD1
CDR3aa: CAIGDRIYGYTF
CDR3nt: TGTGCCATCGGGGACAGAATCTATGGCTACACCTTC

j_gene: TRBJ1-5
len: 13
abundance: once
v_gene: TRBV2
d_gene: NA
CDR3aa: CASSPTGNQPQHF
CDR3nt: TGTGCCAGCAGTCCGACAGGAAATCAGCCCCAGCATTTT

j_gene: TRBJ1-5
len: 12
abundance: NA
v_gene: TRBV6-6
d_gene: NA
CDR3aa: CASTDTAGDQHF
CDR3nt: TGTGCCAGCACCGATACGGCCGGGGACCAGCATTTT

j_gene: TRBJ2-7
len: 13
abundance: NA
v_gene: TRBV9
d_gene: TRBD1
CDR3aa: CASSPRTGVEQYF
CDR3nt: TGTGCCAGCAGCCCCCGGACAGGGGTCGAGCAGTACTTC

j_gene: TRBJ1-1
len: 15
abundance: NA
v_gene: TRBV6-5
d_gene: NA
CDR3aa: CASSYSYSMNTEAFF
CDR3nt: TGTGCCAGCAGTTACTCTTACAGTATGAACACTGAAGCTTTCTTT

j_gene: TRBJ2-7
len: 13
abundance: few
v_gene: TRBV7-2
d_gene: TRBD2
CDR3aa: CASSAGGSYEQYF
CDR3nt: TGTGCCAGCAGTGCGGGGGGTTCCTACGAGCAGTACTTC

j_gene: TRBJ2-5
len: 17
abundance: NA
v_gene: TRBV6-1
d_gene: TRBD2
CDR3aa: CASSEARRSGGQETQYF
CDR3nt: TGTGCCAGCAGTGAAGCGCGTCGTAGCGGGGGCCAAGAGACCCAGTACTTC

j_gene: TRBJ2-2
len: 15
abundance: few
v_gene: TRBV9
d_gene: TRBD1
CDR3aa: CASSAGQGYTGELFF
CDR3nt: TGTGCCAGCAGCGCGGGACAGGGGTACACCGGGGAGCTGTTTTTT

j_gene: TRBJ2-7
len: 17
abundance: few
v_gene: TRBV5-8
d_gene: NA
CDR3aa: CASSLSINTGFWTEQYF
CDR3nt: TGTGCCAGCAGCTTGTCTATAAATACGGGGTTTTGGACCGAGCAGTACTTC

j_gene: TRBJ1-6
len: 14
abundance: NA
v_gene: TRBV9
d_gene: NA
CDR3aa: CASSAVDTNSPLHF
CDR3nt: TGTGCCAGCAGCGCAGTGGACACTAATTCACCCCTCCACTTT

j_gene: TRBJ1-1
len: 15
abundance: NA
v_gene: TRBV5-5
d_gene: NA
CDR3aa: CASSSGSGSNTEAFF
CDR3nt: TGTGCCAGCAGCTCGGGGTCCGGTTCGAACACTGAAGCTTTCTTT

j_gene: TRBJ1-1
len: 12
abundance: once
v_gene: TRBV29-1
d_gene: NA
CDR3aa: CSVGGLNTEAFF
CDR3nt: TGCAGCGTTGGAGGGTTAAACACTGAAGCTTTCTTT